This T cell receptor (beta chain) was sequenced during a study of T cell changes during pregnancy in multiple sclerosis (dated by TCRdb to about 2019). Regarding the study in general: The study examined how the T cell repertoire changed over the course of pregnancy in women with multiple sclerosis.

Turning to this clone: Its antigen target is currently unknown. Base quality data are lacking; no much larger clone is found one base away.

Libraries came from the immunoSEQ multiplex PCR assay. TCRdb re-hosts the immuneACCESS table, in-frame sequences only. Its copies lack some clones; in the studies checked, an unresolved V gene accounts for under half of them, and the cause for the rest is not known. The sample contains 45,000 to 60,000 clones, around 90% of them found a single time. The biggest ten clones account for roughly 0.61% of the sample. The germline V gene (reference sequence) gives CDR1 as SEHNR and CDR2 as FQNEAQ. Including the terminal cysteine and phenylalanine, the CDR3 comprises 18 residues. The sequence is cut down to CDR3 DNA, 54 bases in frame from base 1. Trimming removed 1 base from V and 0 bases from J; the gene matches leave 10 bases unexplained.

The rearrangement joined TRBV7-9 to TRBJ2-3; TRBD2 agrees with 7 junctional bases. This sample comprised CD4+ T cells from peripheral blood mononuclear cells, obtained after pregnancy. The clonotype comes from a female donor in good health, enrolled as a control in a pregnancy study. In nucleotides, the sequence is TGTGCCAGCAGCTTAGGGGGCGGGGGAGACACTAGCACAGATACGCAGTATTTT. Translated, it reads CASSLGGGGDTSTDTQYF.